Below are 18 T cell receptor beta chains sequenced from a single sample in a study of T cells after yellow fever vaccination. Via MiXCR, TCRdb re-called the 5' RACE reads, giving one row per CDR3 protein. This sample yields 300,000 to 400,000 distinct CDR3 sequences, of which approximately 9% are seen a single time; roughly 17% belongs to the top ten. Sequencing used PBMCs, obtained on the day of the first yellow fever vaccination. These receptors all come from a young man who received the YFV17D yellow fever vaccine.

The chain employs TRBV7-6 and TRBJ2-7, with D maybe TRBD1 (6 bases). The CDR3 contains 9 residues. From germline, CDR1 is SGHVS and CDR2 FNYEAQ. The CDR3 DNA is TGTGCCAGCAGCTTCCGGGACATCGTC. This encodes CASSFRDIV.

This sequence joins TRBV20-1 and TRBJ2-5; 7 bases agree with TRBD2. Germline assignment: CDR1 DFQATT and CDR2 SNEGSKA (reference sequence). The V and J ends lost 2 bases and 4 bases, in that order; junction bases with no gene match: 13. The CDR3 is 16 residues long. Here the CDR3 reads CSARIARTRSLETQYF. CDR3 sequence (DNA): TGCAGTGCTAGAATAGCCCGGACTAGAAGTCTAGAGACCCAGTACTTC.

This clonotype was found a few times. Here the CDR3 DNA reads TGCGCCAGCAGCCCTACGATCCTGCCTAATGAAAAACTGTTTTTT. It is translated as CASSPTILPNEKLFF. The chain carries TRBV4-1 and TRBJ1-4; no reliable D call. Germline values: CDR1 MGHRA, CDR2 YSYEKL. This CDR3 has 15 amino acids. V was pared by 4 bases and J by 3 bases, with 12 bases between.

J is TRBJ1-2 and V is TRBV12-3 or TRBV12-4; weak D call: TRBD1 (5 bases). The CDR3 covers 14 residues. V gave up 2 bases and J gave up 1 base, with 8 bases separating them. The CDR3 protein is CASSLRDGNYGYTF. Here the CDR3 DNA reads TGTGCCAGCAGTTTACGGGACGGTAACTATGGCTACACCTTC.

This clonotype appeared once. J is TRBJ2-5 and V is TRBV5-1; a possible D gene is TRBD2 (5 bases). This CDR3 spans 15 amino acids. The V and J ends lost 4 bases and 5 bases respectively, with 18 bases between them. Per the germline V gene, CDR1 is SGHRS and CDR2 is YFSETQ. The CDR3 sequence is CASSPGTRGTETQYF. The CDR3 DNA sequence: TGCGCCAGCAGCCCGGGTACTAGAGGAACGGAGACCCAGTACTTC.

This clonotype was found many times. The rearrangement joins TRBV18 to TRBJ1-4; D is possibly TRBD1 (5 bases). Germline V gives CDR1 KGHSH, CDR2 LQKENI. With 6 bases removed from V and 8 bases from J, the gap between germline ends came to 16 bases. This CDR3 is built from 14 residues. The CDR3 DNA is TGTGCCAGCTCCCCCGGGACCGGTACCGAAAAACTGTTTTTT. Amino acid sequence: CASSPGTGTEKLFF.

J is TRBJ2-7 and V is TRBV3-1, with D uncertain. The CDR3 loop spans 14 amino acids. Trimming shortened V by 5 bases and J by 0 bases, and 11 bases separated the two germline ends. From germline, CDR1 is LGHDT and CDR2 YNNKEL (reference sequence). The CDR3 DNA reads TGTGCCAGCAGCGTAGGTTTCGTCTCCTACGAGCAGTACTTC. Its protein product is CASSVGFVSYEQYF.

This clonotype has more than one count but fewer than ten. The chain carries TRBV6-5 and TRBJ2-2; the D gene is possibly TRBD2 (6 bases). Germline V gene sequence: CDR1 MNHEY, CDR2 SVGAGI. This CDR3 comprises 18 residues. The germline V and J ends were trimmed by 4 bases and 1 base, with 19 bases remaining between them. The CDR3 DNA follows: TGTGCCAGCAGTTGGTCTACTCGACTAGAGGGGAACACCGGGGAGCTGTTTTTT. Translation gives CASSWSTRLEGNTGELFF.

The chain couples TRBV4-1 to TRBJ2-1; D unclear. CDR3 length: 12 residues. Germline V lookup: CDR1 MGHRA, CDR2 YSYEKL. V lost 1 base and J lost 9, with 7 bases in between. The CDR3 nucleotides read TGCGCCAGCAGCCAAGTTTGGGCTGAGCAGTTCTTC. Its translation: CASSQVWAEQFF.

This clonotype was observed many times. V and J are TRBV24-1 and TRBJ2-7; D may be TRBD1 (7 bases). V was cut by 4 bases and J by 6 bases, with 12 bases left in between. The CDR3 length is 13 residues. The germline V gene has CDR1 KGHDR and CDR2 SFDVKD. The CDR3 region has the DNA TGTGCCACCAGTGACGGACAGGAGGGCGAGCAGTACTTC. Amino acids: CATSDGQEGEQYF.

This clonotype was found many times. This chain uses TRBV9 with TRBJ2-3; no reliable D call. Germline V gene lookup returns CDR1 SGDLS and CDR2 YYNGEE. The ends were cut back, 4 bases at V and 11 bases at J, with 17 bases in the middle. The CDR3 consists of 13 residues. CDR3 region: CASSPTMLTRQYF. For the CDR3, the DNA is TGTGCCAGCAGCCCCACAATGTTAACGCGGCAGTATTTT. The full variable domain, its missing parts supplied by reference TRBV9 and TRBJ2-3, is DSGVTQTPKHLITATGQRVTLRCSPRSGDLSVYWYQQSLDQGLQFLIQYYNGEERAKGNILERFSAQQFPDLHSELNLSSLELGDSALYFCASSPTMLTRQYFGPGTRLTVL.

This clonotype was seen many times. V usage is TRBV7-2 and J usage is TRBJ2-7; D is possibly TRBD1 or TRBD2 (5 bases each). V shed 3 bases and J shed 3 bases, with 12 bases lying between them. This CDR3 contains 14 residues. Germline V gene lookup returns CDR1 SGHTA and CDR2 FQGNSA. This chain's CDR3 is CASSFTGTNYEQYF. The CDR3 DNA reads TGTGCCAGCAGCTTCACGGGGACCAACTACGAGCAGTACTTC.

The chain has TRBV6-5 and TRBJ2-5; 10 nucleotides agree with TRBD2. V lost 0 bases to trimming and J lost 6 bases; unmatched junction nucleotides: 4. CDR3 length equals 15 residues. Germline CDR1 and CDR2: MNHEY and SVGAGI. The CDR3 DNA is TGTGCCAGCAGTTACTCAGTGGGACTAGCGAAGACCCAGTACTTC. Amino acids: CASSYSVGLAKTQYF.

This clonotype was seen more than once but under ten times. The chain is built from TRBV7-9 and TRBJ2-5; weak D call: TRBD1 (5 bases). The germline V gene has CDR1 SEHNR and CDR2 FQNEAQ (reference sequence). Between the trimmed V and J ends, which lost 5 bases and 5 bases, there was a span of 6 bases. The length of the CDR3 is 11 residues. CDR3 coding DNA: TGTGCCAGCAGCGACAGCGAGACCCAGTACTTC. It translates to CASSDSETQYF.

This chain connects TRBV14 to TRBJ2-7, with TRBD1 as a possible D gene (5 bases). The CDR3 runs to 21 residues. Germline V gives CDR1 SGHDN, CDR2 FVKESK. Trimming took off 0 bases at V and 0 bases at J, with 27 bases between the two ends. This chain's CDR3 is CASSQERRQPWVTVSSYEQYV. For the CDR3, the DNA is TGTGCCAGCAGCCAAGAAAGGCGACAGCCTTGGGTGACTGTCAGCTCCTACGAGCAGTACGTC.

This chain connects TRBV9 to TRBJ1-2; D is ambiguous. The germline gives CDR1 SGDLS, CDR2 YYNGEE. This CDR3 is 13 amino acids long. V lost 0 bases, J lost 2 bases, and 5 bases lay in between. The CDR3 DNA is TGTGCCAGCAGCGTAGACAGCAACTATGGCTACACCTTC. Its translation: CASSVDSNYGYTF.

At least ten counts were recorded for this clonotype. This sequence joins TRBV29-1 and TRBJ2-2; D is perhaps TRBD1 (6 bases). Germline V gives CDR1 SQVTM, CDR2 ANQGSEA. CDR3 size: 13 residues. V dropped 5 bases and J dropped 0 bases, with 7 bases sitting between them. The CDR3 region has the DNA TGCAGCGTTAGACAGGCGAACACCGGGGAGCTGTTTTTT. Translated: CSVRQANTGELFF.

The rearrangement uses TRBV20-1 and TRBJ2-7; D might be TRBD2 (5 bases). The CDR3 has 14 amino acids. Trimming took 0 bases from V and 0 from J, leaving 9 bases between them. Germline assignment: CDR1 DFQATT and CDR2 SNEGSKA (reference sequence). CDR3: CSARETSLSYEQYF. Written as DNA, the CDR3 is TGCAGTGCTAGAGAAACTAGTCTCTCCTACGAGCAGTACTTC.